These T cell receptor beta chains were read from a single sample in a study of blood T cell repertoires in COVID-19. Assay used: immunoSEQ multiplex PCR; TCRdb lists only in-frame clones, some missing. In the table there are a few hundred thousand clones, around 83% of which are singletons. Sequenced sample: PBMCs or T cells enriched from blood (not recorded which). The receptors come from a woman aged 50 to 60 who had recovered from COVID-19. CDR3s include the opening cysteine and the closing phenylalanine or tryptophan. D genes are given only for firm matches. The listing skips clone size in some rows; elsewhere it reads once, few, many or a size class.

clone_size | j_call | v_call | d_call | cdr3_nt | cdr3_aa
. | TRBJ1-1 | TRBV5-1 | . | TGCGCCAGCAGCTTGGGGCAAGTGAACACTGAAGCTTTCTTT | CASSLGQVNTEAFF
. | TRBJ1-4 | TRBV19 | . | TGTGCCAGTAGTAAACGGCCCGCGGGGCTAACTAATGAAAAACTGTTTTTT | CASSKRPAGLTNEKLFF
. | TRBJ1-4 | TRBV28 | . | TGTGCCAGCAGTTTGGAGGGGAAAATAACTAATGAAAAACTGTTTTTT | CASSLEGKITNEKLFF
. | TRBJ2-2 | TRBV5-1 | TRBD2 | TGCGCCAGCAGCTCGGGACTAGCGGGAGGGGCGAACACCGGGGAGCTGTTTTTT | CASSSGLAGGANTGELFF
. | TRBJ1-1 | TRBV29-1 | . | TGCAGCGTCGCTATACGGGGGAACACTGAAGCTTTCTTT | CSVAIRGNTEAFF
. | TRBJ1-2 | TRBV5-4 | TRBD1 | TGTGCCAGCACTATACAGGGGAGCGCCTATGGCTACACCTTC | CASTIQGSAYGYTF
. | TRBJ2-5 | TRBV7-2 | . | TGTGCCAGCAGTCCAAGCGGGCAGGGCTACGAGACCCAGTACTTC | CASSPSGQGYETQYF
. | TRBJ2-5 | TRBV25-1 | TRBD2 | TGTGCCAGCAGTGTGAGCGGGAGTGGAGGGACCCAGTACTTC | CASSVSGSGGTQYF
. | TRBJ2-2 | TRBV4-1 | TRBD2 | TGCGCCGCTAAGACTAGCGGGGAATTGAACACCGGGGAGCTGTTTTTT | CAAKTSGELNTGELFF
. | TRBJ2-7 | TRBV10-3 | . | TGTGCCATCAGTGCCGGGGGTACTGGCGAGCAGTACTTC | CAISAGGTGEQYF
. | TRBJ2-1 | TRBV30 | TRBD2 | TGTGCCTGGGGACTAGCGGGGAGGTACAATGAGCAGTTCTTC | CAWGLAGRYNEQFF
. | TRBJ1-4 | TRBV6-2/TRBV6-3 | . | TGTGCCAGCAGTTTCGACAGGAATGAAAAACTGTTTTTT | CASSFDRNEKLFF
. | TRBJ1-1 | TRBV5-1 | TRBD1 | TGCGCCAGCAGCTTGGGAGACAGGGGTCTCATGAACACTGAAGCTTTCTTT | CASSLGDRGLMNTEAFF
. | TRBJ2-1 | TRBV7-9 | TRBD2 | TGTGCCAGCACCCTAGCGGGAACCCCCTACAATGAGCAGTTCTTC | CASTLAGTPYNEQFF
. | TRBJ2-1 | TRBV19 | TRBD2 | TGTGCCAGTAGTATGGGGAGGGGACGACGGTTCTTC | CASSMGRGRRFF
. | TRBJ2-7 | TRBV21-1 | . | TGTGCCAGCAGCAAAGGGGCCAGGGGGACGTACGAGCAGTACTTC | CASSKGARGTYEQYF
once | TRBJ1-2 | TRBV2 | . | TGTGCCAGCAGTCCCGAAAGCCCCTATGGCTACACCTTC | CASSPESPYGYTF
. | TRBJ2-7 | TRBV2 | TRBD1 | TGTGCCAGCAGTGAGTCGGACAGGGGTTCCTACGAGCAGTACTTC | CASSESDRGSYEQYF
. | TRBJ2-4 | TRBV12-5 | . | TGTGCTAGTGGTGGGGACTGGAAACAGTACTTC | CASGGDWKQYF
. | TRBJ1-4 | TRBV3-1/TRBV3-2 | TRBD1 | TGTGCCAGCAGCCAAGGGGTGGACAGGAATGTACCCGTCTACGAAAAACTGTTTTTT | CASSQGVDRNVPVYEKLFF
. | TRBJ2-7 | TRBV6-5 | . | TGTGCCAGCAGTTACGTGGCGGGGTTCTACGAGCAGTACTTC | CASSYVAGFYEQYF
. | TRBJ1-2 | TRBV27 | TRBD1 | TGTGCCAGCAGTTTATCGGGACAGGGGCCGGGTATCTATGGCTACACCTTC | CASSLSGQGPGIYGYTF
. | TRBJ2-5 | TRBV7-2 | TRBD2 | TGTGCCAGCACCTTGGGTCGAGGAGCGGGAGGGACACAAGAGACCCAGTACTTC | CASTLGRGAGGTQETQYF
few | TRBJ2-7 | TRBV2 | . | TGTGCCAGCAGGGACTACTTCGGGGGACGGGAGCAGTACTTC | CASRDYFGGREQYF
few | TRBJ1-1 | TRBV19 | . | TGTGCCAGTAGTCTCCGCGGAGGTACAAACACTGAAGCTTTCTTT | CASSLRGGTNTEAFF
. | TRBJ2-1 | TRBV7-3 | TRBD1 | TGTGCCAGCAGCTCCTCCGGACAGGGATCATACAATGAGCAGTTCTTC | CASSSSGQGSYNEQFF
. | TRBJ2-3 | TRBV7-2 | . | TGTGCCAGCAGCTTAGGCCCCCTAGTAGATACGCAGTATTTT | CASSLGPLVDTQYF
. | TRBJ1-1 | TRBV18 | TRBD1 | TGTGCCAGCTCACTCACCGGACAGGGGGCAAGGAACACTGAAGCTTTCTTT | CASSLTGQGARNTEAFF
. | TRBJ2-5 | TRBV9 | . | TGTGCCAGCAGCGGGGGGGGCTCGATAGAGACCCAGTACTTC | CASSGGGSIETQYF
. | TRBJ1-1 | TRBV11-3 | . | TGTGCCAGCAGTGAGGCCTGGAGGGACACTGAAGCTTTCTTT | CASSEAWRDTEAFF
. | TRBJ2-3 | TRBV7-6 | . | TGTGCCAGCAGCTTAGAGGTCAGGGATACGCAGTATTTT | CASSLEVRDTQYF
. | TRBJ2-5 | TRBV6-5 | . | TGTGCCAGCAGTTATCGGGTAGCGGTGTCCCAAGAGACCCAGTACTTC | CASSYRVAVSQETQYF
. | TRBJ1-2 | TRBV7-2 | TRBD1 | TGTGCCAGCAGCTTAACAGGGGCGCTAAAGCCTAACTATGGCTACACCTTC | CASSLTGALKPNYGYTF
. | TRBJ2-3 | TRBV11-3 | . | TGTGCCAGCAGCTTAGTTGGCCCGTCATTCACAGATACGCAGTATTTT | CASSLVGPSFTDTQYF
many | TRBJ2-2 | TRBV28 | TRBD1 | TGTGCCAGCAGTCCCCTCATAGGACAGGGGGCTCGCACCGGGGAGCTGTTTTTT | CASSPLIGQGARTGELFF
. | TRBJ1-1 | TRBV9 | . | TGTGCCAGCAGCTTGACAGACATGAACACTGAAGCTTTCTTT | CASSLTDMNTEAFF
. | TRBJ2-5 | TRBV5-4 | TRBD2 | TGTGCCAGCAGCTTTTTTCTAGCGGGAGGTGGAGAGACCCAGTACTTC | CASSFFLAGGGETQYF
. | TRBJ2-6 | TRBV27 | TRBD1 | TGTGCCAGCAGCCCTGGGACAGGGGGCCCTGGGGCCAACGTCCTGACTTTC | CASSPGTGGPGANVLTF
. | TRBJ2-1 | TRBV18 | TRBD2 | TGTGCCAGCTCACCCCAATTGGGACTAGCGGGAGTTTCCTTCAGGGGTCAGTTCTTC | CASSPQLGLAGVSFRGQFF
. | TRBJ1-1 | TRBV5-4 | TRBD1 | TGTGCCAGCAGCTTACAGGGGGAGGGAACTGAAGCTTTCTTT | CASSLQGEGTEAFF
. | TRBJ1-1 | TRBV5-1 | . | TGCGCCAGCAGCTGGATGGACAGTACCAAAGGCACTGAAGCTTTCTTT | CASSWMDSTKGTEAFF
. | TRBJ1-5 | TRBV20-1 | TRBD1 | TGCAGTGCTAGTGATCCCGGGACAGACAATCAGCCCCAGCATTTT | CSASDPGTDNQPQHF
. | TRBJ1-1 | TRBV27 | . | TGTGCCAGCAGTTTAGCAAGCCAGGGGTCTGAAGCTTTCTTT | CASSLASQGSEAFF
once | TRBJ2-3 | TRBV5-1 | TRBD1 | TGCGCCAGCAGCTTGGCGGGACAGACGGATACGCAGTATTTT | CASSLAGQTDTQYF
few | TRBJ1-2 | TRBV4-1 | TRBD1 | TGCGCCAGCAGCCAAGAATCGAGGCAGGGGGAAGGCTACACCTTC | CASSQESRQGEGYTF
. | TRBJ1-1 | TRBV7-6 | . | TGTGCCAGCAGCTCAGATGACTTTGAAGCTTTCTTT | CASSSDDFEAFF
. | TRBJ1-2 | TRBV7-2 | . | TGTGCCAGCAGCTCCCGACGGGACACCCCCTATGGCTACACCTTC | CASSSRRDTPYGYTF